One and the same sample provided the 15 T cell receptor beta chains below, sequenced in a study of T cell repertoires in cytomegalovirus infection. Their cognate antigens are unknown. TCRdb passed the reads through MiXCR, listing each CDR3 protein once. The table lists about 700,000 distinct CDR3 sequences, around 30% of them singletons. Sequencing used cultured PBMCs, obtained from culture after CMV antigen stimulation. All receptors derive from a human donor in good health (CMV status not recorded). Some clones in this sample may be carry-over from other donors' samples.

This clonotype was observed a few times. This chain joins TRBV7-6 and TRBJ2-3; no clear D. This CDR3 contains 16 residues. The germline V gene encodes CDR1 SGHVS and CDR2 FNYEAQ. With 3 bases removed from V and 0 bases from J, the gap between germline ends came to 13 bases. This CDR3 reads CASSFAADFSTDTQYF. The CDR3 nucleotides are TGTGCCAGCAGCTTCGCGGCCGACTTTAGCACAGATACGCAGTATTTT.

The chain joins TRBV12-3 or TRBV12-4 to TRBJ2-7, with TRBD1 identical over 7 bases. Trimming at V came to 3 bases and at J to 3 bases, leaving 5 bases not matched to a gene. This CDR3 is 14 amino acids long. The CDR3, as DNA: TGTGCCAGCAGTTTTGGGACAGTCTTCTACGAGCAGTACTTC. Translating gives CASSFGTVFYEQYF.

This clonotype was found a few times. V usage is TRBV12-3 or TRBV12-4 and J usage is TRBJ2-3, with no clear D. Trimming shortened V by 3 bases and J by 4 bases, and 8 bases separated the two germline ends. This CDR3 is built from 13 residues. CDR3 in amino acids: CASSLGIADTQYF. The CDR3 DNA follows: TGTGCCAGCAGTTTGGGGATCGCAGATACGCAGTATTTT.

The chain joins TRBV7-6 to TRBJ2-1; 8 bases fit TRBD2. The ends lost 5 bases at V and 7 bases at J; junction bases unmatched: 7. The length of the CDR3 is 14 residues. Germline V gene sequence: CDR1 SGHVS, CDR2 FNYEAQ. The CDR3 DNA reads TGTGCCAGCAGCCCAACCGGGGGGGCAAATGAGCAGTTCTTC. Translation gives CASSPTGGANEQFF.

This clonotype was picked up a small number of times. The chain is built from TRBV7-2 and TRBJ1-5; a possible D gene is TRBD1 (5 bases). V was trimmed by 0 bases and J by 4 bases, leaving 13 bases between them. The CDR3 contains 16 residues. Germline V CDR1 and CDR2: SGHTA, FQGNSA. CDR3 nucleotide sequence: TGTGCCAGCAGCTTAGCACCCGGGACGGGGAATCAGCCCCAGCATTTT. It specifies CASSLAPGTGNQPQHF.

This clonotype came up a few times. The gene calls are TRBV12-5 and TRBJ2-3; D remains unclear. The CDR3 spans 14 residues. Germline values: CDR1 LGHNT, CDR2 FRNRAP. V dropped 3 bases and J dropped 6 bases, with 13 bases sitting between them. The CDR3 reads CASGFGPDPDTQYF. The CDR3 DNA reads TGTGCTAGTGGTTTTGGTCCGGACCCCGATACGCAGTATTTT.

This clonotype was picked up many times. This chain joins TRBV19 and TRBJ2-3; 11 positions agree with TRBD1. The germline gives CDR1 LNHDA, CDR2 SQIVND (reference sequence). After removal of 5 bases from V and 1 base from J, the junction contained 17 bases not matched to a gene. The CDR3 consists of 20 residues. The CDR3 here is CASSPGTGGGRARRTDTQYF. The CDR3, as DNA: TGTGCCAGTAGTCCCGGGACAGGGGGTGGAAGAGCTCGGCGCACAGATACGCAGTATTTT.

V and J are TRBV6-1 and TRBJ2-2; D is possibly TRBD1 (6 bases). The CDR3 consists of 17 residues. The V and J ends lost 11 bases and 1 base respectively, with 23 bases between them. Looked up from germline, CDR1 is MNHNS and CDR2 is SASEGT. The CDR3 region is CAGTGSATIENTGELFF. The CDR3 bases are TGTGCCGGAACAGGGTCAGCCACAATTGAGAACACCGGGGAGCTGTTTTTT.

Only a few counts were recorded for this clonotype. The gene calls are TRBV7-6 and TRBJ2-5; D possibly corresponds to TRBD1 (6 bases). The CDR3 spans 14 residues. Germline lookup yields CDR1 SGHVS and CDR2 FNYEAQ. V shed 5 bases and J shed 5 bases, with 15 bases lying between them. The CDR3 sequence is CASSKQGLVETQYF. CDR3 nucleotide sequence: TGTGCCAGCAGCAAACAGGGTTTGGTGGAGACCCAGTACTTC.

In its sample, this clonotype was seen a few times. The chain has TRBV7-2 and TRBJ2-3; 12 nucleotides agree with TRBD2. V shed 3 bases and J 5 bases; nucleotides not matched to a gene: 6. The germline V gene has CDR1 SGHTA and CDR2 FQGNSA. The CDR3 consists of 16 residues. As DNA, the CDR3 is TGTGCCAGCAGCTTCGGACTAGCGGGATCGTTAGATACGCAGTATTTT. It translates to CASSFGLAGSLDTQYF.

This clonotype has only a few counts. The rearrangement joins TRBV20-1 to TRBJ2-7; D possibly uses TRBD1 or TRBD2 (5 bases each). Germline V CDR1 and CDR2: DFQATT, SNEGSKA (reference sequence). The length of the CDR3 is 14 residues. V was pared by 1 base and J by 4 bases, with 14 bases between. The CDR3 reads CSARVSGQVYEQYF. The CDR3, as DNA: TGCAGTGCTAGAGTGTCGGGGCAGGTTTACGAGCAGTACTTC.

V gene TRBV7-6 combines with J gene TRBJ2-5, with D possibly being TRBD1 or TRBD2 (6 bases each). The germline V gene has CDR1 SGHVS and CDR2 FNYEAQ. Trimming took off 5 bases at V and 5 bases at J, with 18 bases between the two ends. The CDR3 totals 15 residues. This chain's CDR3 is CASSPEGGWKETQYF. In nucleotides, the CDR3 is TGTGCCAGCAGCCCCGAGGGGGGCTGGAAGGAGACCCAGTACTTC.

This clonotype was counted ten times or more. The rearrangement links TRBV7-8 to TRBJ2-3, with D possibly being TRBD2 (6 bases). Germline assignment: CDR1 SGHVS and CDR2 FQNEAQ. Trimming removed 4 bases at V and 0 bases at J, with 11 bases between. The CDR3 extends over 15 amino acids. DNA for the CDR3: TGTGCCAGCAGCTACGTAGCGGCTAGCACAGATACGCAGTATTTT. This codes for CASSYVAASTDTQYF.

The chain is built from TRBV27 and TRBJ2-1, with 12 positions matching TRBD1. V shed 5 bases, J shed 8 bases, and the junction held 13 bases outside the gene matches. The V gene's germline CDR1 is MNHEY and CDR2 SMNVEV (reference sequence). This CDR3 comprises 17 residues. CDR3 DNA: TGTGCCAGCAGTGGGACAGGGGGCCAACTTGCAGGACATGAGCAGTTCTTC. Residues: CASSGTGGQLAGHEQFF.

This clonotype was seen many times. The J gene is TRBJ2-3, the V gene TRBV7-2; the match to TRBD2 covers 7 bases. V gave up 5 bases and J gave up 0 bases; unmatched junction bases: 11. This CDR3 comprises 17 residues. Germline CDR1 reads SGHTA; CDR2 reads FQGNSA. The CDR3 region has the DNA TGTGCCAGCAGCCTCTCCCCCTCACTAGCGAGCACAGATACGCAGTATTTT. Translating gives CASSLSPSLASTDTQYF.